One and the same sample provided the 9 T cell receptor beta chains below, sequenced in a study of blood T cell repertoires in COVID-19. Only in-frame clones appear in the TCRdb table, and some are missing; sequencing was by immunoSEQ multiplex PCR. Of about 70,000 clones listed, about 82% are singletons. The material sequenced was peripheral blood. The receptor source for this set is a woman aged 55-69 years with acute or convalescent COVID-19.

The genes are TRBV6-5 and TRBJ1-1; possibly TRBD1 for D (5 bases). Germline V CDR1 and CDR2: MNHEY, SVGAGI. This CDR3 has 15 amino acids. V gave up 5 bases and J gave up 4 bases, with 17 bases separating them. In DNA form, the CDR3 reads TGTGCCAGCAGTCAACAGGTCGGCGGGAGCACTGAAGCTTTCTTT. Its translation: CASSQQVGGSTEAFF.

The chain links TRBV6-5 to TRBJ2-5; 7 bases agree with TRBD2. The CDR3 has 14 residues. Germline-derived CDR1 and CDR2 are MNHEY and SVGAGI. Trimming at V came to 7 bases and at J to 1 base, leaving 6 bases not matched to a gene. The CDR3 reads CASTGTNFQETQYF. In nucleotides, the CDR3 is TGTGCCAGCACCGGGACTAACTTCCAAGAGACCCAGTACTTC.

The chain recombines TRBV30 with TRBJ2-3; TRBD2 matches at 8 bases. Germline trimming cut 3 bases from V and 1 base from J; bases unmatched to any gene: 3. The CDR3 has 14 amino acids. Germline assignment: CDR1 GTSNPN and CDR2 SVGIG (reference sequence). The CDR3: CAWRRSGGTDTQYF. CDR3 bases: TGTGCCTGGAGACGTAGCGGGGGCACAGATACGCAGTATTTT.

The chain recombines TRBV7-2 with TRBJ2-1, with a tentative D call TRBD1 (6 bases). This CDR3 is 15 amino acids long. In germline, CDR1 is SGHTA, CDR2 FQGNSA. The germline V and J ends were trimmed by 4 bases and 6 bases, with 16 bases remaining between them. The CDR3 DNA sequence: TGTGCCAGCAGCTCCCAGGGGTTCATGCGCAATGAGCAGTTCTTC. Encoded protein: CASSSQGFMRNEQFF.

The chain links TRBV27 to TRBJ1-1, with D unresolved. The CDR3 has 14 residues. Germline CDR1 MNHEY, CDR2 SMNVEV (reference sequence). The V end was cut by 5 bases, the J end by 1 base, with 11 bases between. The DNA of the CDR3 is TGTGCCAGCAGTCCGAATACTGAGAACACTGAAGCTTTCTTT. As protein: CASSPNTENTEAFF.

The J gene is TRBJ2-1, the V gene TRBV29-1; 12 bases are shared with TRBD2. Germline V lookup: CDR1 SQVTM, CDR2 ANQGSEA. V shed 7 bases and J 9 bases; nucleotides not matched to a gene: 7. The CDR3 loop spans 13 amino acids. CDR3 amino acids: CSGRTSGKSEQFF. CDR3 nucleotide sequence: TGCAGCGGCCGGACTAGCGGGAAGTCTGAGCAGTTCTTC.

V is TRBV5-1 and J is TRBJ2-4; possibly TRBD2 for D (5 bases). V dropped 4 bases and J dropped 0 bases, with 11 bases sitting between them. This CDR3 has 15 residues. The V gene's germline CDR1 is SGHRS and CDR2 YFSETQ. CDR3 in DNA: TGCGCCAGCAGCGAGGGAACGCTAGCCAAAAACATTCAGTACTTC. Translated, it gives CASSEGTLAKNIQYF.

The chain links TRBV4-1 to TRBJ2-2, with a tentative D call TRBD1 (5 bases). Trimming removed 0 bases at V and 5 bases at J, with 13 bases between. The CDR3 has 16 residues. The germline CDR1 and CDR2 sequences are MGHRA and YSYEKL. CDR3 in amino acids: CASSQDLQAGTGELFF. CDR3 DNA: TGCGCCAGCAGCCAAGATTTGCAGGCAGGGACCGGGGAGCTGTTTTTT.

V and J are TRBV30 and TRBJ2-1; 12 nucleotides agree with TRBD1. Germline V gene lookup returns CDR1 GTSNPN and CDR2 SVGIG (reference sequence). V was pared by 1 base and J by 9 bases, with 10 bases of the junction left unmatched. The CDR3 contains 16 residues. The CDR3, as DNA: TGTGCCTGGAGTGGTTTTGGGACAGGGGGCTTGGGTGAGCAGTTCTTC. Protein: CAWSGFGTGGLGEQFF. Full variable domain (rest looked up from reference TRBV30 and TRBJ2-1): SQTIHQWPATLVQPVGSPLSLECTVEGTSNPNLYWYRQAAGRGLQLLFYSVGIGQISSEVPQNLSASRPQDRQFILSSKKLLLSDSGFYLCAWSGFGTGGLGEQFFGPGTRLTVL.